These 21 T cell receptor beta chains originate from one sample sequenced in a study of blood T cell repertoires in COVID-19. Method: immunoSEQ multiplex PCR; TCRdb's copy keeps in-frame clones and lacks some. The sample lists about 15,000 clones; 87% were seen once. The sequencing input was peripheral blood. These receptors were collected from a human donor with active COVID-19. The donor label of this sample is uncertain.

The chain employs TRBV13 and TRBJ2-3, with a weak D call TRBD1 (5 bases). The CDR3 consists of 14 residues. Trimming cost V 5 bases and J 4 bases, with 13 bases left between them. The germline gives CDR1 PRHDT, CDR2 FYEKMQ (reference sequence). The CDR3 spells CASSPADSSDTQYF. Here the CDR3 DNA reads TGTGCCAGCAGCCCCGCCGACAGCTCAGATACGCAGTATTTT.

V and J are TRBV3-1 (or the pseudogene TRBV3-2) and TRBJ1-1, with no clear D. Trimming pared 0 bases from V and 0 bases from J, leaving 8 bases between. This CDR3 has 15 amino acids. Germline CDR1 and CDR2: LGHDT and YNNKEL (reference sequence). Written as DNA, the CDR3 is TGTGCCAGCAGCCAAGATCCCGCGGTGAACACTGAAGCTTTCTTT. It specifies CASSQDPAVNTEAFF.

The chain uses TRBV5-4 and TRBJ1-2; D is undetermined. The CDR3 runs to 16 residues. V lost 0 bases to trimming and J lost 6 bases, with 18 bases between them. The germline gives CDR1 SGHNT, CDR2 YYREEE (reference sequence). The CDR3 loop is CASSLGSDWALDGYTF. DNA of the CDR3: TGTGCCAGCAGCTTGGGGTCCGATTGGGCATTGGATGGCTACACCTTC.

The rearrangement uses TRBV4-1 and TRBJ1-6; D remains ambiguous. The ends were cut back, 2 bases at V and 5 bases at J, with 13 bases in the middle. CDR3 length: 16 amino acids. CDR1 MGHRA and CDR2 YSYEKL come from the germline V gene. This chain's CDR3 is CASSQWRGPNNSPLHF. The CDR3 DNA sequence: TGCGCCAGCAGCCAATGGCGGGGTCCCAATAATTCACCCCTCCACTTT.

The chain joins TRBV5-1 to TRBJ2-3; TRBD1 might be the D (6 bases). The V gene lost 6 bases and the J gene lost 1 base, with 6 bases spanning the gap. Looked up from germline, CDR1 is SGHRS and CDR2 is YFSETQ. The CDR3 is made up of 12 amino acids. The CDR3 DNA follows: TGCGCCAGCAAGGGGGGCACAGATACGCAGTATTTT. Encoded protein: CASKGGTDTQYF.

The V and J genes are TRBV19 and TRBJ2-4; the match to TRBD2 covers 7 bases. Germline V gene lookup returns CDR1 LNHDA and CDR2 SQIVND (reference sequence). The CDR3 contains 17 residues. The junction had 5 bases not matched to a gene; V was cut back by 0 bases and J by 0 bases. CDR3 sequence: CASSIEGGWGAKNIQYF. The CDR3 DNA reads TGTGCCAGTAGTATAGAGGGAGGGTGGGGAGCCAAAAACATTCAGTACTTC.

This chain links TRBV5-5 with TRBJ2-1; D might be TRBD2 (5 bases). CDR3 size: 15 residues. V lost 4 bases, J lost 2 bases, and 13 bases lay in between. Per germline, CDR1 SGHKS and CDR2 YYEKEE (reference sequence). CDR3 DNA: TGTGCCAGCAGCCTAAGGATGGAGGCCTACAATGAGCAGTTCTTC. Translated: CASSLRMEAYNEQFF. The full variable domain, completed using reference TRBV5-5 and TRBJ2-1, is DAGVTQSPTHLIKTRGQQVTLRCSPISGHKSVSWYQQVLGQGPQFIFQYYEKEERGRGNFPDRFSARQFPNYSSELNVNALLLGDSALYLCASSLRMEAYNEQFFGPGTRLTVL.

The chain has TRBV15 and TRBJ2-5, with 7 bases matching TRBD1. Germline CDR1 LNHNV, CDR2 YYDKDF (reference sequence). J gave up 1 base and V 1 base, and 6 bases lay outside the gene matches. This CDR3 comprises 16 residues. The CDR3 loop is CATSRVARGFQETQYF. The CDR3 coding sequence is TGTGCCACCAGCAGAGTCGCCAGGGGGTTCCAAGAGACCCAGTACTTC.

The chain recombines TRBV11-3 with TRBJ2-2; no clear D. Germline values: CDR1 SGHNT, CDR2 YENEEA. V was clipped by 5 bases and J by 3 bases, with 4 bases between them. The CDR3 runs 12 residues. The CDR3 here is CASSRDTGELFF. Written as DNA, the CDR3 is TGTGCCAGCAGCCGGGACACCGGGGAGCTGTTTTTT.

The V call is TRBV11-2, the J call TRBJ2-7, with a possible D match to TRBD1 (5 bases). Germline-derived CDR1 and CDR2 are SGHAT and FQNNGV. The ends were cut back, 1 base at V and 3 bases at J, with 7 bases in the middle. This CDR3 has 13 amino acids. CDR3 region: CASSLGTGYEQYF. CDR3 DNA sequence: TGTGCCAGCAGCTTAGGTACAGGCTACGAGCAGTACTTC.

The gene calls are TRBV6-1 and TRBJ2-7, with D uncertain. The V gene's germline CDR1 is MNHNS and CDR2 SASEGT. V shed 0 bases and J shed 4 bases, with 16 bases lying between them. The CDR3 consists of 16 residues. CDR3 bases: TGTGCCAGCAGTGAAGCGGCCGTCTCCGGAGTTTACGAGCAGTACTTC. Translating gives CASSEAAVSGVYEQYF.

J is TRBJ2-1 and V is TRBV7-3; D might be TRBD2 (6 bases). Trimming removed 5 bases from V and 3 bases from J, with 11 bases in between. Per germline, CDR1 SGHTA and CDR2 FQGTGA. There are 14 residues in the CDR3. CDR3 nucleotides: TGTGCCAGCAGCCCCAGTAGCGGCTACAATGAGCAGTTCTTC. This encodes CASSPSSGYNEQFF.

The V call is TRBV5-5, the J call TRBJ2-7; 7 nucleotides align to TRBD2. V was pared by 1 base and J by 3 bases, with 7 bases of the junction left unmatched. The V gene's germline CDR1 is SGHKS and CDR2 YYEKEE (reference sequence). The CDR3 contains 15 residues. The CDR3 DNA reads as TGTGCCAGCAGCTTGAGCATTCGGGGGGACTACGAGCAGTACTTC. It is translated as CASSLSIRGDYEQYF.

The chain links TRBV27 to TRBJ2-3; D possibly corresponds to TRBD2 (6 bases). The germline gives CDR1 MNHEY, CDR2 SMNVEV (reference sequence). V gave up 1 base and J gave up 5 bases, with 7 bases separating them. The CDR3 sequence is 13 residues long. The CDR3 DNA reads TGTGCCAGCAGTTTATGGCGGGAAGATACGCAGTATTTT. Its translation is CASSLWREDTQYF.

J is TRBJ1-6 and V is TRBV5-1; no clear D gene. V was trimmed by 1 base and J by 5 bases, leaving 4 bases between them. CDR1 and CDR2 from the germline V gene are SGHRS and YFSETQ. The CDR3 has 13 residues. The CDR3 sequence: CASSLTDNSPLHF. The CDR3 region has the DNA TGCGCCAGCAGCTTGACAGATAATTCACCCCTCCACTTT.

The V gene is TRBV3-1 (or the pseudogene TRBV3-2), the J gene TRBJ2-5, with 10 bases lining up with TRBD1. This CDR3 region has 15 residues. CDR1 LGHDT and CDR2 YNNKEL come from the germline V gene (reference sequence). Trimming cost V 1 base and J 4 bases; bases outside gene matches: 3. The CDR3 loop is CASSQGGQGRETQYF. DNA for the CDR3: TGTGCCAGCAGCCAAGGGGGACAGGGGCGAGAGACCCAGTACTTC.

The genes are TRBV28 and TRBJ2-7; 8 nucleotides agree with TRBD1. Germline V CDR1 and CDR2: MDHEN, SYDVKM. The CDR3 loop spans 14 amino acids. Trimming at V came to 5 bases and at J to 5 bases, leaving 8 bases not matched to a gene. The CDR3 loop reads CASSPRGLENEQYF. As DNA, the CDR3 is TGTGCCAGCAGTCCCAGGGGGCTTGAGAACGAGCAGTACTTC.

V gene TRBV12-5 combines with J gene TRBJ2-1; 7 nucleotides align to TRBD1. Germline V lookup: CDR1 LGHNT, CDR2 FRNRAP. The CDR3 totals 18 residues. V lost 7 bases and J lost 5; bases outside the gene matches: 20. The CDR3 sequence: CASAPTNRDSSGDNEQFF. In DNA, the CDR3 is TGTGCTAGTGCCCCGACCAACCGGGACAGCTCTGGGGACAATGAGCAGTTCTTC.

The chain has TRBV10-3 and TRBJ1-2; 8 positions agree with TRBD1. Germline V CDR1 and CDR2: ENHRY, SYGVKD. The CDR3 spans 12 residues. With 5 bases clipped from V and 8 bases from J, the junction kept 4 bases outside the gene matches. CDR3 sequence reads: CAISKTGEGYTF. As DNA, the CDR3 is TGTGCCATCAGTAAGACAGGGGAAGGCTACACCTTC.

V and J are TRBV16 and TRBJ1-2, with D hard to call. The CDR3 loop spans 12 amino acids. Germline values: CDR1 KGHSY, CDR2 FQNENV. V was clipped by 0 bases and J by 4 bases, with 3 bases between them. The CDR3 DNA reads as TGTGCCAGCAGCCAATCCGGCTATGGCTACACCTTC. It specifies CASSQSGYGYTF.

This clone appeared a single time. The J gene is TRBJ2-4, the V gene TRBV5-1, with 7 bases fitting TRBD1. J was trimmed by 6 bases and V by 7 bases; bases with no gene match: 10. This CDR3 comprises 14 residues. CDR1 SGHRS and CDR2 YFSETQ come from the germline V gene. The CDR3 coding sequence is TGCGCCAGCGGGACCGGACAGGAGCTAAACATTCAGTACTTC. This gives the protein CASGTGQELNIQYF.